This T cell receptor (beta chain) was identified in a study of lymphopenia after photon versus proton radiotherapy. Study-wide findings and caveats: Proton therapy kept repertoires fairly stable, unlike photons, which gained effector/memory cells.

This clone has more than one count but fewer than ten. Its specificity is unknown. The same CDR3 is also encoded by other DNA sequences in this sample. This CDR3 has 15 residues. V shed 0 bases and J shed 2 bases, with 7 bases lying between them. The germline gives CDR1 MNHEY, CDR2 SVGAGI. Using immunoSEQ multiplex PCR, the repertoire was profiled, and TCRdb retains in-frame clones only, with some absent. The sample lists 75,000 to 90,000 clones, about four fifths occurring once. The receptor's source is a man aged 60 to 69 with pancreatic cancer. V gene TRBV6-5 combines with J gene TRBJ2-2; either TRBD1 or TRBD2 may supply D (5 bases each). Sequencing used peripheral blood, obtained from a patient treated with proton-based radiotherapy. As DNA, the CDR3 is TGTGCCAGCAGTTACTCTGGGGGAAACACCGGGGAGCTGTTTTTT. Its translation is CASSYSGGNTGELFF.